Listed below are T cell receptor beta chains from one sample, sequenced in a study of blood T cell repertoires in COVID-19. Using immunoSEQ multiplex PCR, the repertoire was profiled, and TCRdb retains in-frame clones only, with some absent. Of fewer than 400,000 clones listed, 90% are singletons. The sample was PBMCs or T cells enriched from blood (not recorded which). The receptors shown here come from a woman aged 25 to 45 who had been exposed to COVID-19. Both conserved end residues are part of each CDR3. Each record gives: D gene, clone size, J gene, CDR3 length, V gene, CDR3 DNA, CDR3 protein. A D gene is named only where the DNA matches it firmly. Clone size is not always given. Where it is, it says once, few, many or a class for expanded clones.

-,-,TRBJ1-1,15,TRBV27,TGTGCCAGCAGTTCAGGGGACGGGACGACCACTGAAGCTTTCTTT,CASSSGDGTTTEAFF
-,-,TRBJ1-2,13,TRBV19,TGTGCCAGTAGGGAACAGGGCGTCTATGGCTACACCTTC,CASREQGVYGYTF
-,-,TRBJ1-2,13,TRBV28,TGTGCCAGCAGTCCGGCGGCGTCCTATGGCTACACCTTC,CASSPAASYGYTF
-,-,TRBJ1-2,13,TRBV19,TGTGCCAGTAGTCCTCGACAGGCAAGGGGCTACACCTTC,CASSPRQARGYTF
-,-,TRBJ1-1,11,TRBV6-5,TGTGCCAGCAGCAGGGGTACTGAAGCTTTCTTT,CASSRGTEAFF
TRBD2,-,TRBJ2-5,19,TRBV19,TGTGCCAGTAGTATATCCCGGACTAGCGGGGGACCTCTAGGAGAGACCCAGTACTTC,CASSISRTSGGPLGETQYF
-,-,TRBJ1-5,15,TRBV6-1,TGTGCCAGCAGTGAGTGGACAGAGGACAATCAGCCCCAGCATTTT,CASSEWTEDNQPQHF
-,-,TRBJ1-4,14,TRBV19,TGTGCCGCTTGGGGGGGAAGGGCCCGTGAAAAACTGTTTTTT,CAAWGGRAREKLFF
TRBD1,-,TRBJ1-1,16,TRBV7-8,TGTGCCAGCAGCTCCCGGGACAGCTTCGTTATCGCTGAAGCTTTCTTT,CASSSRDSFVIAEAFF
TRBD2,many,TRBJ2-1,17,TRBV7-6,TGTGCCAGCAGCTTAAACCCCGTGGGACTAGCGAGAAATGAGCAGTTCTTC,CASSLNPVGLARNEQFF
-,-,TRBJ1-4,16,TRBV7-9,TGTGCCAGCAGCCCCCCTAATCGGGGAACTAATGAAAAACTGTTTTTT,CASSPPNRGTNEKLFF
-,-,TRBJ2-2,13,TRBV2,TGTGCCACCGCGGGGGCGGGCACCGGGGAGCTGTTTTTT,CATAGAGTGELFF
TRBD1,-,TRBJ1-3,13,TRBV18,TGTGCCAGCTCACCGACAGGGTGGAACACCATATATTTT,CASSPTGWNTIYF
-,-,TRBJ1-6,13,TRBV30,TGTGCCTGGAGGTACAGGTTGAATTCACCCCTCCACTTT,CAWRYRLNSPLHF
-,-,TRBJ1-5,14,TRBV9,TGTGCCAGCAGCGTTGACAGTAGCAATCAGCCCCAGCATTTT,CASSVDSSNQPQHF
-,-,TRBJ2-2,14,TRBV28,TGTGCCAGCAGTTTCCAGGGTTCTAGCGGGGAGCTGTTTTTT,CASSFQGSSGELFF
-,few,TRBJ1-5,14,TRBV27,TGTGCCAGCAGTCCCTATCATAGCAATCAGCCCCAGCATTTT,CASSPYHSNQPQHF
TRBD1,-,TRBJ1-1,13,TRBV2,TGTGCCAGCAGAGACAGGGGGCACACTGAAGCTTTCTTT,CASRDRGHTEAFF
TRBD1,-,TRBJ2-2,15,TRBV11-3,TGTGCCAGCAGCCCCCGGACAGGGGCCACCGGGGAGCTGTTTTTT,CASSPRTGATGELFF
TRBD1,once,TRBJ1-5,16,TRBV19,TGTGCCAGTAGAGAGGGGACAGGGACGGGCAATCAGCCCCAGCATTTT,CASREGTGTGNQPQHF
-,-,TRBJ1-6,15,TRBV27,TGTGCCAGCAGTTTTGAGGGAAACAATAATTCACCCCTCCACTTT,CASSFEGNNNSPLHF
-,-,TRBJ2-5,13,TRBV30,TGTGCCTGGAGCCCTGCCGGGGGTGAGACCCAGTACTTC,CAWSPAGGETQYF
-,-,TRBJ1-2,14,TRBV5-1,TGCGCCAGCAGCCTTGAAGGGGCAGAATATGGCTACACCTTC,CASSLEGAEYGYTF
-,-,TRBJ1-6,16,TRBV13,TGTGCCAGCAGCTTACTACCGAGCTCCTATAATTCACCCCTCCACTTT,CASSLLPSSYNSPLHF
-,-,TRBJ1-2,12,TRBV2,TGTGCCAGCAGCCCGTACAGTAATGGCTACACCTTC,CASSPYSNGYTF
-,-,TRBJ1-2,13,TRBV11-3,TGTGCCAGCGGCTTACAGGGCCGGGATGGCTACACCTTC,CASGLQGRDGYTF
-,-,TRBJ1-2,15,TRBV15,TGTGCCACCAGCAGAGATTTTGGTTCGGTCTATGGCTACACCTTC,CATSRDFGSVYGYTF
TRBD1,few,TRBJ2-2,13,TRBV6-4,TGTGCCAGCAGTGACTCGGGACAGGCCGAGCTGTTTTTT,CASSDSGQAELFF
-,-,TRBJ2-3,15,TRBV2,TGTGCCAGCAGTGAACTAGAAGTTGGAGGAGATACGCAGTATTTT,CASSELEVGGDTQYF
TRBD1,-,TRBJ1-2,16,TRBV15,TGTGCCACCAGCAGACCAGACAGGGGGCAGAACTATGGCTACACCTTC,CATSRPDRGQNYGYTF
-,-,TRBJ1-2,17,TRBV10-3,TGTGCCATCAGCGCACTTTCCTCTCAAACAGGGTTCTATGGCTACACCTTC,CAISALSSQTGFYGYTF